What follows is one T cell receptor (beta chain) and its context. The CDR3 is 13 residues long. Trimming took off 1 base at V and 9 bases at J, with 13 bases between the two ends. Germline values: CDR1 SGHTA, CDR2 FQGNSA. RNA transcripts provided the source from which TCR beta CDR3 regions were amplified. HTBI primers drove first-round RT-PCR of the TCR CDR3. TCRdb redid the calling of the multiplex PCR reads with MiXCR, one entry per CDR3 protein. The repertoire holds some 460,000 distinct CDR3 sequences, approximately 14% seen once, with roughly 14% in the top ten. The data were taken from a study of T cells in Graves' hyperthyroidism and ophthalmopathy. If no ophthalmopathy progression occurred within 18 months, Graves' hyperthyroidism was stable. These patients, aged 18 to 65, had recently diagnosed hyperthyroidism lasting under 2 months. Diagnosis relied on clinical symptoms, serum thyroxine and TRAb, thyroid ultrasound and orbital computed tomography. Fresh 10 ml peripheral blood yielded PBMCs.

The TCR sequence derives from a woman aged 18 to 35 with Graves' hyperthyroidism. Sequencing used blood. The chain employs TRBV7-2 and TRBJ2-7; tentatively, D is TRBD2 (5 bases). CDR3 nucleotides: TGTGCCAGCAGCTTAGGTAGAAGGGAGCGGCAGTACTTC. Protein product: CASSLGRRERQYF. Full variable domain (missing parts from reference TRBV7-2 and TRBJ2-7): GAGVSQSPSNKVTEKGKDVELRCDPISGHTALYWYRQSLGQGLEFLIYFQGNSAPDKSGLPSDRFSAERTGGSVSTLTIQRTQQEDSAVYLCASSLGRRERQYFGPGTRLTVT.